This entry lists 22 T cell receptor beta chains sequenced from one sample in a study of blood T cell repertoires in COVID-19. Method: immunoSEQ multiplex PCR; TCRdb's copy keeps in-frame clones and lacks some. This table has about 180,000 clones, roughly 90% appearing once. The material sequenced was peripheral blood. The origin of the receptors is a man aged 45-65 years with acute or convalescent COVID-19.

The chain employs TRBV5-4 and TRBJ2-1; 8 bases are shared with TRBD1. From germline, CDR1 is SGHNT and CDR2 YYREEE (reference sequence). V lost 4 bases, J lost 4 bases, and 7 bases stayed unmatched. This CDR3 contains 15 residues. CDR3 protein: CASSDRGTTYNEQFF. As DNA, the CDR3 is TGTGCCAGCAGCGACAGGGGAACAACTTACAATGAGCAGTTCTTC.

Of note for this clone: The same CDR3 is also encoded by other DNA sequences in this sample. The chain's CDR3 is CASSRGQQETQYF. CDR3 DNA: TGTGCCAGCTCACGGGGACAGCAAGAGACCCAGTACTTC. The rearrangement uses TRBV18 and TRBJ2-5, with 7 bases matching TRBD1. This CDR3 spans 13 amino acids. CDR1 KGHSH and CDR2 LQKENI come from the germline V gene. Germline trimming cut 4 bases from V and 2 bases from J; bases unmatched to any gene: 1.

The rearrangement uses TRBV7-8 and TRBJ1-5, with 7 bases fitting TRBD1. This CDR3 is 16 amino acids long. CDR1 and CDR2 from the germline V gene are SGHVS and FQNEAQ. Trimming removed 4 bases from V and 5 bases from J; junction bases left unmatched: 11. The CDR3 sequence: CASSSYLDRVDQPQHF. For the CDR3, the DNA is TGTGCCAGCAGCTCTTACTTAGACAGGGTCGATCAGCCCCAGCATTTT. The full variable domain, rest sourced from reference TRBV7-8 and TRBJ1-5, is GAGVSQSPRYKVAKRGQDVALRCDPISGHVSLFWYQQALGQGPEFLTYFQNEAQLDKSGLPSDRFFAERPEGSVSTLKIQRTQQEDSAVYLCASSSYLDRVDQPQHFGDGTRLSIL.

This clone was picked up a small number of times. Here the CDR3 DNA reads TGTGCCAGCAGCTTGGTTAGCGGGAGGGCCTCGAAGCAGTTCTTC. It codes for CASSLVSGRASKQFF. The genes are TRBV5-4 and TRBJ2-1; the match to TRBD2 covers 11 bases. Germline values: CDR1 SGHNT, CDR2 YYREEE (reference sequence). The CDR3 covers 15 residues. Losses at the gene ends were 0 bases for V and 11 bases for J; bases not matched to a gene: 7.

V gene TRBV7-9 combines with J gene TRBJ2-7, with 8 bases aligning to TRBD2. This CDR3 is built from 16 residues. Trimming took 1 base from V and 2 from J; bases not matched to a gene: 7. Germline V gives CDR1 SEHNR, CDR2 FQNEAQ (reference sequence). In DNA, the CDR3 is TGTGCCAGCAGCTTAGGAAGGGTAGCGGGAACCTACGAGCAGTACTTC. Translating it yields CASSLGRVAGTYEQYF.

This chain joins TRBV27 and TRBJ1-2; no reliable D call. With 2 bases removed from V and 4 bases from J, the gap between germline ends came to 8 bases. CDR3 size: 13 residues. Germline assignment: CDR1 MNHEY and CDR2 SMNVEV (reference sequence). CDR3 in amino acids: CASSLPGGYGYTF. CDR3 bases: TGTGCCAGCAGTTTACCGGGAGGCTATGGCTACACCTTC.

This clone has only one observation. This chain connects TRBV5-8 to TRBJ2-3, with 7 bases fitting TRBD1. CDR3 size: 13 residues. After removal of 4 bases from V and 3 bases from J, the junction contained 2 bases not matched to a gene. The germline V gene has CDR1 SGHTS and CDR2 YDEGEE. CDR3 amino acids: CASSEGQTDTQYF. In DNA, the CDR3 is TGTGCCAGCAGCGAGGGACAGACAGATACGCAGTATTTT. Full variable domain (missing parts from reference TRBV5-8 and TRBJ2-3): EAGVTQSPTHLIKTRGQQATLRCSPISGHTSVYWYQQALGLGLQFLLWYDEGEERNRGNFPPRFSGRQFPNYSSELNVNALELEDSALYLCASSEGQTDTQYFGPGTRLTVL.

The CDR3 sequence is CASSLGGGTEAFF. CDR3 in DNA: TGTGCCAGCAGCTTAGGCGGGGGCACTGAAGCTTTCTTT. This rearrangement joins TRBV7-9 to TRBJ1-1; possible D gene TRBD1, 5 bases. Germline CDR1 SEHNR, CDR2 FQNEAQ (reference sequence). CDR3 length equals 13 residues. V shed 1 base and J shed 4 bases, with 7 bases lying between them.

This chain joins TRBV4-1 and TRBJ1-2; 7 positions agree with TRBD1. Trimming removed 2 bases from V and 13 bases from J; junction bases left unmatched: 13. This CDR3 contains 14 residues. Germline CDR1 and CDR2: MGHRA and YSYEKL. CDR3: CASSQPRGRGSSTF. CDR3 nucleotide sequence: TGCGCCAGCAGCCAACCGAGGGGGCGGGGTAGTTCCACCTTC.

This rearrangement joins TRBV5-1 to TRBJ1-3; unclear D gene. CDR1 SGHRS and CDR2 YFSETQ come from the germline V gene. The V and J ends lost 2 bases and 0 bases respectively, with 9 bases between them. CDR3 size: 15 residues. The CDR3 coding sequence is TGCGCCAGCAGCTTTGATGGTAGCTCTGGAAACACCATATATTTT. Its translation: CASSFDGSSGNTIYF.

This chain connects TRBV7-8 to TRBJ2-3; 7 bases fit TRBD1. CDR1 SGHVS and CDR2 FQNEAQ come from the germline V gene. CDR3 length equals 18 residues. V shed 2 bases and J 2 bases; nucleotides not matched to a gene: 13. The CDR3 spells CASSLKGVGGMATDTQYF. The CDR3 DNA reads as TGTGCCAGCAGCTTAAAAGGGGTAGGGGGCATGGCCACAGATACGCAGTATTTT.

The CDR3 protein is CAWSTGLVSTDTQYF. The CDR3 nucleotides are TGTGCCTGGAGTACAGGGTTGGTATCCACAGATACGCAGTATTTT. This chain uses TRBV30 with TRBJ2-3; tentatively, D is TRBD1 (6 bases). From germline, CDR1 is GTSNPN and CDR2 SVGIG (reference sequence). There are 15 residues in the CDR3. V shed 2 bases and J shed 2 bases, with 14 bases lying between them.

The CDR3 DNA is TGTGCCACCAGTGATTATCCGGGGAACAAACTGTTTTTT. It encodes CATSDYPGNKLFF. J is TRBJ1-4 and V is TRBV24-1; D is ambiguous. The CDR3 has 13 amino acids. V was clipped by 2 bases and J by 11 bases, with 11 bases between them. Germline CDR1 and CDR2: KGHDR and SFDVKD.

In its sample, this clone was seen once. The chain couples TRBV4-1 to TRBJ1-1; no clear D. Trimming removed 5 bases at V and 0 bases at J, with 13 bases between. The CDR3 is 15 amino acids. CDR1 MGHRA and CDR2 YSYEKL come from the germline V gene. In DNA, the CDR3 is TGCGCCAGCAGCGAGGGAGCCCTCGTGAACACTGAAGCTTTCTTT. The encoded protein is CASSEGALVNTEAFF.

In its sample, this clone was seen a few times. This rearrangement joins TRBV6-2 or TRBV6-3 to TRBJ1-1; 7 bases match TRBD1. Looked up from germline, CDR1 is MNHEY and CDR2 is SVGEGT. J was trimmed by 6 bases and V by 6 bases; bases with no gene match: 4. CDR3 length: 12 residues. For the CDR3, the DNA is TGTGCCAGCAGCCAAGACAGGGCTGAAGCTTTCTTT. The encoded protein is CASSQDRAEAFF.

With respect to this clone: Compared with germline, one end of the junction differs, possibly owing to a read error. The genes are TRBV29-1 and TRBJ1-5; D call uncertain. CDR1 is SQVTM and CDR2 is ANQGSEA in the germline V gene. The CDR3 spans 15 residues. The CDR3 region has the DNA TGCAGCGTTGTAGAGGCTGGTGACCTCTTTCAGGCCCAGCATTTT. It translates to CSVVEAGDLFQAQHF. Looking up the rest from reference TRBV29-1 and TRBJ1-5 gives the full variable domain: SAVISQKPSRDICQRGTSLTIQCQVDSQVTMMFWYRQQPGQSLTLIATANQGSEATYESGFVIDKFPISRPNLTFSTLTVSNMSPEDSSIYLCSVVEAGDLFQAQHFGDGTRLSIL.

The V call is TRBV29-1, the J call TRBJ1-4; 9 positions agree with TRBD1. CDR1 is SQVTM and CDR2 is ANQGSEA in the germline V gene. This CDR3 has 14 amino acids. Trimming took 6 bases from V and 7 from J; bases not matched to a gene: 9. CDR3 in amino acids: CSVETGTGTEKLFF. The CDR3 DNA reads as TGCAGCGTAGAGACCGGGACAGGGACTGAAAAACTGTTTTTT. Supplemented by reference TRBV29-1 and TRBJ1-4, the full variable domain reads SAVISQKPSRDICQRGTSLTIQCQVDSQVTMMFWYRQQPGQSLTLIATANQGSEATYESGFVIDKFPISRPNLTFSTLTVSNMSPEDSSIYLCSVETGTGTEKLFFGSGTQLSVL.

This chain joins TRBV27 and TRBJ2-1, with 10 bases aligning to TRBD2. This CDR3 comprises 15 residues. J was trimmed by 7 bases and V by 3 bases; bases with no gene match: 6. CDR1 and CDR2 (germline): MNHEY, SMNVEV (reference sequence). CDR3 residues: CASSFQPSGGNEQFF. Here the CDR3 DNA reads TGTGCCAGCAGTTTCCAGCCTAGCGGGGGAAATGAGCAGTTCTTC.

The chain recombines TRBV18 with TRBJ1-5; 7 positions match TRBD1. The CDR3 has 15 amino acids. CDR1 is KGHSH and CDR2 is LQKENI in the germline V gene. V lost 6 bases to trimming and J lost 2 bases; unmatched junction nucleotides: 7. CDR3 bases: TGTGCCAGCTCGCAGACAGGGTTGGGCAATCAGCCCCAGCATTTT. This sequence encodes CASSQTGLGNQPQHF.

This clone was detected a few times. V and J are TRBV2 and TRBJ2-7, with TRBD2 identical over 8 bases. The V and J ends lost 8 bases and 6 bases, in that order; junction bases with no gene match: 9. The CDR3 loop spans 13 amino acids. CDR1 and CDR2 from the germline V gene are SNHLY and FYNNEI. The chain's CDR3 is CASQGTSRIEQYF. The CDR3 coding sequence is TGTGCCAGCCAAGGGACTAGTCGGATCGAGCAGTACTTC.

V is TRBV2 and J is TRBJ2-3, with 8 bases that match TRBD1. The germline V gene encodes CDR1 SNHLY and CDR2 FYNNEI. This CDR3 has 15 amino acids. V was pared by 4 bases and J by 4 bases, with 7 bases of the junction left unmatched. This CDR3 reads CASSGATGAADTQYF. The CDR3, as DNA: TGTGCCAGCAGTGGAGCGACAGGGGCAGCAGATACGCAGTATTTT.

The CDR3 sequence is CASSLGGQGSGEQYF. The CDR3 nucleotides are TGTGCCAGCAGCTTGGGGGGACAGGGGTCGGGCGAGCAGTACTTC. The V gene is TRBV5-6, the J gene TRBJ2-7, with 10 bases identical to TRBD1. CDR3 length equals 15 residues. CDR1 SGHDT and CDR2 YYEEEE come from the germline V gene. Unmatched junction bases numbered 6, after V lost 0 bases and J lost 6 bases.